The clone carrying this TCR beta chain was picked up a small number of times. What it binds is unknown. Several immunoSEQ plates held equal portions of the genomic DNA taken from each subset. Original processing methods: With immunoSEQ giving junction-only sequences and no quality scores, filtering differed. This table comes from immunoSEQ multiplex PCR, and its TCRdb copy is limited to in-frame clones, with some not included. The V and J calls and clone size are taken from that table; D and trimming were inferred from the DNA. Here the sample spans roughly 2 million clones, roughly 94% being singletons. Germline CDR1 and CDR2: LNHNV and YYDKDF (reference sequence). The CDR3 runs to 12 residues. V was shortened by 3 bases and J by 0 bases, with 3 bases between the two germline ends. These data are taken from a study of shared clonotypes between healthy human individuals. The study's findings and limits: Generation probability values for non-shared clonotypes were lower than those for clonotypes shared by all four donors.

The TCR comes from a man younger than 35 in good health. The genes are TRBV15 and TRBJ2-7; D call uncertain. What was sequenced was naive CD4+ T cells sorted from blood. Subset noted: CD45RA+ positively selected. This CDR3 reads CATSSFSYEQYF. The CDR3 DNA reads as TGTGCCACCAGCAGTTTCTCCTACGAGCAGTACTTC.